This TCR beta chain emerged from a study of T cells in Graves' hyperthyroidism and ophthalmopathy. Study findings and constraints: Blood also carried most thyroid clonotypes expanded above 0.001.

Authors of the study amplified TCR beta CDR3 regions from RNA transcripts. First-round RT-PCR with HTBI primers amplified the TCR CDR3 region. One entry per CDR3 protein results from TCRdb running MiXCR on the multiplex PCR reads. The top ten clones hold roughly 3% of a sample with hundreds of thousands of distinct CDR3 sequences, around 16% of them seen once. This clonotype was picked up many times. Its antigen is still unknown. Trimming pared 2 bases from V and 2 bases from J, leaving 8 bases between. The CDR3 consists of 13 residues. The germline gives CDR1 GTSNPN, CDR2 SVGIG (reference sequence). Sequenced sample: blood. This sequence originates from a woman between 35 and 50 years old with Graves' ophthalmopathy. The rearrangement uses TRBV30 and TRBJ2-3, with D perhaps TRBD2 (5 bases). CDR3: CAWSRLSTDTQYF. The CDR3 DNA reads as TGTGCCTGGAGTCGACTATCCACAGATACGCAGTATTTT.